This TCR beta chain was sequenced during a study of radiotherapy plus CTLA-4 blockade in lung cancer. Study information: In about 20% of patients, objective responses were seen; 31% had disease control.

As concerns this clone: Antigen specificity is unknown.

The ends lost 4 bases at V and 0 bases at J; junction bases unmatched: 6. Germline CDR1 is SGHAT and CDR2 is FQNNGV. The length of the CDR3 is 16 residues. Profiling relied on immunoSEQ multiplex PCR, and the TCRdb table lists in-frame clones only, not all of them. The table shows about 49,000 clones, with 70% to 90% occurring only once. Focal radiation and CTLA-4 blockade (ipilimumab) were tested in chemo-refractory metastatic non-small-cell lung cancer patients. General study results and limits: Interferon-beta, together with early blood T cell clone dynamics, reportedly best predicted response. Subsequent to radiotherapy plus ipilimumab, tumor-derived TCR clones underwent expansion in blood.

Source: peripheral blood, taken from a patient treated with radiotherapy plus ipilimumab. J is TRBJ1-3 and V is TRBV11-2; 7 bases are a match to TRBD1. The sequence was obtained from a human donor with non-small cell lung cancer whose response to radiotherapy plus ipilimumab could not be evaluated. As DNA, the CDR3 is TGTGCCAGCAGCTCGACCCAGGGGGTCTCTGGAAACACCATATATTTT. This encodes CASSSTQGVSGNTIYF.